The 18 T cell receptor beta chains given below trace back to one sample, sequenced in a study of blood T cell repertoires in COVID-19. Sequencing used immunoSEQ multiplex PCR; TCRdb keeps in-frame clones, though not all of them. The sample lists approximately 150,000 clones; around 88% were seen once. Sequencing input: peripheral blood. These receptors were taken from a woman aged 60-75 years with acute or convalescent COVID-19.

This sequence joins TRBV24-1 and TRBJ2-3, with 7 positions matching TRBD1. Germline V gene lookup returns CDR1 KGHDR and CDR2 SFDVKD. The CDR3 is 15 amino acids. V was clipped by 9 bases and J by 2 bases; unmatched bases: 10. CDR3 amino acids: CATGTRGFVTDTQYF. The CDR3 coding sequence is TGTGCCACCGGAACCAGGGGGTTCGTCACAGATACGCAGTATTTT.

In the case of this clone: A read error may account for a junction end that differs from germline. The chain links TRBV7-7 to TRBJ2-3, with TRBD2 as a possible D gene (5 bases). The germline V gene encodes CDR1 SSHAT and CDR2 FNYEAQ (reference sequence). The CDR3 is 15 residues long. The CDR3 DNA sequence: TGTGCTAGCAGCTTACCAGCGGCACTCACAGATACGCAGTATTTT. It is translated as CASSLPAALTDTQYF.

The J gene is TRBJ1-3, the V gene TRBV12-3 or TRBV12-4; D call uncertain. Trimming took 3 bases from V and 7 from J, leaving 4 bases between them. This CDR3 is 11 amino acids long. The CDR3 DNA follows: TGTGCCAGCAGTTTTTCGAACACCATATATTTT. Its translation: CASSFSNTIYF.

The chain couples TRBV27 to TRBJ2-3; D perhaps matches TRBD1 (6 bases). CDR1 and CDR2 (germline): MNHEY, SMNVEV (reference sequence). The CDR3 is 16 amino acids. V was clipped by 3 bases and J by 0 bases, with 13 bases between them. The CDR3 loop is CASSFQGTTSTDTQYF. For the CDR3, the DNA is TGTGCCAGCAGTTTTCAGGGGACCACTAGCACAGATACGCAGTATTTT.

The rearrangement uses TRBV6-1 and TRBJ1-5, with D possibly matching TRBD1 (6 bases). The CDR3 has 15 residues. Per germline, CDR1 MNHNS and CDR2 SASEGT. V was clipped by 2 bases and J by 10 bases, with 18 bases between them. CDR3: CASSETTGSFRPQHF. The CDR3 nucleotides read TGTGCCAGCAGTGAAACAACAGGGTCCTTCAGACCCCAGCATTTT.

The CDR3 nucleotides read TGCAGCGTTGAAGAGGAGAAATCCTATGGCTACACCTTC. It codes for CSVEEEKSYGYTF. The gene calls are TRBV29-1 and TRBJ1-2; D is ambiguous. The CDR3 sequence is 13 residues long. The V end was cut by 0 bases, the J end by 4 bases, with 9 bases between. Germline assignment: CDR1 SQVTM and CDR2 ANQGSEA.

This clone was seen more than once but under ten times. The V and J genes are TRBV2 and TRBJ2-3, with 7 bases lining up with TRBD2. The CDR3 is made up of 13 amino acids. The ends lost 6 bases at V and 2 bases at J; junction bases unmatched: 2. Germline V gene data show CDR1 as SNHLY and CDR2 as FYNNEI. The CDR3 sequence: CASRAGVTDTQYF. In nucleotides, the CDR3 is TGTGCCAGCAGGGCGGGGGTCACAGATACGCAGTATTTT.

The rearrangement uses TRBV18 and TRBJ1-1; D possibly corresponds to TRBD1 (5 bases). V was trimmed by 0 bases and J by 7 bases, leaving 9 bases between them. The CDR3 runs 13 residues. CDR1 KGHSH and CDR2 LQKENI come from the germline V gene. As DNA, the CDR3 is TGTGCCAGCTCACCACCTTCGGGGGGTGAAGCTTTCTTT. Translated: CASSPPSGGEAFF.

This chain uses TRBV28 with TRBJ2-1, with 7 bases lining up with TRBD2. The trim removed 4 bases at V and 6 bases at J, leaving 9 bases unmatched. Germline loops: CDR1 MDHEN, CDR2 SYDVKM. CDR3 length: 15 residues. CDR3 in DNA: TGTGCCAGCAGTTCCCCAGCGGGGAGGTTCAATGAGCAGTTCTTC. It yields the protein CASSSPAGRFNEQFF.

V and J are TRBV7-2 and TRBJ1-1; possible D gene TRBD1, 5 bases. Germline CDR1 SGHTA, CDR2 FQGNSA. The CDR3 loop spans 14 amino acids. Trimming pared 3 bases from V and 0 bases from J, leaving 8 bases between. CDR3 bases: TGTGCCAGCAGCTTCGGACACCTGAACACTGAAGCTTTCTTT. Its translation is CASSFGHLNTEAFF.

The CDR3 nucleotides are TGTGCCAGCAGCTCCCGGACAGGGCCCATTCGGGGCTACACCTTC. This encodes CASSSRTGPIRGYTF. The chain has TRBV7-9 and TRBJ1-2; TRBD1 agrees at 8 bases. CDR1 and CDR2 from the germline V gene are SEHNR and FQNEAQ (reference sequence). Losses at the gene ends were 4 bases for V and 8 bases for J; bases not matched to a gene: 12. The CDR3 runs to 15 residues.

The genes are TRBV24-1 and TRBJ2-1; TRBD1 might be the D (6 bases). V shed 8 bases and J shed 5 bases, with 9 bases lying between them. Looked up from germline, CDR1 is KGHDR and CDR2 is SFDVKD. The CDR3 length is 12 residues. The CDR3 coding sequence is TGTGCCACCACCCAGGGGAACAATGAGCAGTTCTTC. Translated, it gives CATTQGNNEQFF.

In its sample, this clone was seen a few times. This sequence joins TRBV5-1 and TRBJ2-6, with TRBD1 matching 9 bases. The CDR3 has 18 residues. Germline V gene lookup returns CDR1 SGHRS and CDR2 YFSETQ. V lost 4 bases to trimming and J lost 4 bases; unmatched junction nucleotides: 12. In DNA, the CDR3 is TGCGCCAGCAGCAGCTTAACAGGGGGCGCATCCGGGGCCAACGTCCTGACTTTC. It yields the protein CASSSLTGGASGANVLTF.

This rearrangement joins TRBV5-1 to TRBJ2-7, with a possible D match to TRBD1 (6 bases). The CDR3 is made up of 14 amino acids. Germline CDR1 SGHRS, CDR2 YFSETQ. Trimming pared 5 bases from V and 3 bases from J, leaving 15 bases between. The CDR3: CASSQTTGFYEQYF. The CDR3 DNA is TGCGCCAGCAGTCAAACTACAGGGTTCTACGAGCAGTACTTC. The variable domain in full, with the rest retrieved from reference TRBV5-1 and TRBJ2-7, is KAGVTQTPRYLIKTRGQQVTLSCSPISGHRSVSWYQQTPGQGLQFLFEYFSETQRNKGNFPGRFSGRQFSNSRSEMNVSTLELGDSALYLCASSQTTGFYEQYFGPGTRLTVT.

The J gene is TRBJ2-5, the V gene TRBV6-5; no clear D. Between the trimmed V and J ends, which lost 7 bases and 5 bases, there was a span of 11 bases. Germline CDR1 reads MNHEY; CDR2 reads SVGAGI. The CDR3 has 12 amino acids. The CDR3 sequence: CASTARSETQYF. CDR3 nucleotide sequence: TGTGCCAGCACAGCGCGATCGGAGACCCAGTACTTC.

The chain employs TRBV18 and TRBJ2-7; the D gene is possibly TRBD2 (7 bases). This CDR3 is built from 16 residues. The germline V and J ends were trimmed by 6 bases and 7 bases, with 25 bases remaining between them. CDR1 is KGHSH and CDR2 is LQKENI in the germline V gene. CDR3 loop: CASSDTAERGRGEQYF. The CDR3 bases are TGTGCCAGCTCCGACACGGCGGAGCGGGGAAGGGGGGAGCAGTACTTC.

The chain links TRBV18 to TRBJ2-1, with a tentative D call TRBD2 (6 bases). V was clipped by 2 bases and J by 4 bases, with 12 bases between them. Germline CDR1 KGHSH, CDR2 LQKENI. This CDR3 is 15 amino acids long. CDR3 protein: CASSPMGGIYNEQFF. For the CDR3, the DNA is TGTGCCAGCTCACCAATGGGGGGTATATACAATGAGCAGTTCTTC.

The rearrangement uses TRBV5-1 and TRBJ1-2, with unresolved D. Germline loops: CDR1 SGHRS, CDR2 YFSETQ. V was clipped by 7 bases and J by 4 bases, with 14 bases between them. There are 13 residues in the CDR3. The DNA of the CDR3 is TGCGCCAGCGCGCTTGAGGGCTCCTATGGCTACACCTTC. Its translation is CASALEGSYGYTF.